The sequence of this T cell receptor (beta chain) was determined in a study of control samples from healthy donors and cancer patients. Germline assignment: CDR1 KGHSH and CDR2 LQKENI. The CDR3 loop spans 15 amino acids. Trimming took 5 bases from V and 7 from J, leaving 15 bases between them. Assay: immunoSEQ multiplex PCR; the TCRdb copy retains only in-frame clones and omits some. The data contain approximately 110,000 clones, roughly nine tenths of them singletons. The specimen was blood. The V call is TRBV18, the J call TRBJ1-6; D might be TRBD1 (6 bases). This sequence was found in a woman aged 18-29 years in good health. CDR3 amino acids: CASSIRGSDNSPLHF. In DNA form, the CDR3 reads TGTGCCAGCTCAATCAGGGGATCCGACAATTCACCCCTCCACTTT.